The 14 T cell receptor beta chains given below trace back to one sample, sequenced in a study of T-cell reconstitution after alpha-beta-depleted transplantation in children. Unique molecular identifiers were built into the TCRbeta library. Each CDR3 protein gets one entry after TCRdb re-called the PCR reads with MiXCR. The sample carries 190,000 or so distinct CDR3 sequences, roughly 14% recorded once. The specimen comprised PBMCs from the stem cell graft donor, sampled from the stem cell graft. These receptors were taken from a human donor who donated a stem cell graft to a child with acute lymphoblastic leukemia.

V is TRBV2 and J is TRBJ1-5; D may be TRBD1 (6 bases). CDR1 SNHLY and CDR2 FYNNEI come from the germline V gene. Trimming shortened V by 4 bases and J by 5 bases, and 24 bases separated the two germline ends. This CDR3 comprises 18 residues. The CDR3 loop reads CASSVNRRRTARDQPQHF. In nucleotides, the CDR3 is TGTGCCAGCAGTGTTAACCGAAGGAGGACAGCGAGAGATCAGCCCCAGCATTTT. The full variable domain, its missing parts supplied by reference TRBV2 and TRBJ1-5, is EPEVTQTPSHQVTQMGQEVILRCVPISNHLYFYWYRQILGQKVEFLVSFYNNEISEKSEIFDDQFSVERPDGSNFTLKIRSTKLEDSAMYFCASSVNRRRTARDQPQHFGDGTRLSIL.

This clonotype was counted ten times or more. The chain recombines TRBV5-1 with TRBJ2-7; D remains ambiguous. Per the germline V gene, CDR1 is SGHRS and CDR2 is YFSETQ. Trimming took off 0 bases at V and 3 bases at J, with 7 bases between the two ends. This CDR3 is built from 13 residues. The CDR3 nucleotides read TGCGCCAGCAGCTTGGCCCTCAGCTACGAGCAGTACTTC. Protein sequence: CASSLALSYEQYF.

V usage is TRBV20-1 and J usage is TRBJ2-5, with 9 nucleotides matching TRBD2. The CDR3 is made up of 18 amino acids. Per the germline V gene, CDR1 is DFQATT and CDR2 is SNEGSKA (reference sequence). V gave up 6 bases and J gave up 0 bases; unmatched junction bases: 17. CDR3 sequence: CSAHVTTSGNLYQETQYF. In DNA form, the CDR3 reads TGCAGTGCCCACGTGACGACTAGCGGTAACTTGTACCAAGAGACCCAGTACTTC.

The chain recombines TRBV5-6 with TRBJ2-3; maybe TRBD1 (5 bases). Germline V CDR1 and CDR2: SGHDT, YYEEEE. The CDR3 sequence is 14 residues long. Trimming removed 1 base from V and 3 bases from J, with 9 bases in between. DNA of the CDR3: TGTGCCAGCAGCTTGTGGGGCCTTACAGATACGCAGTATTTT. Protein: CASSLWGLTDTQYF.

This clonotype was seen more than once but under ten times. The chain is built from TRBV10-3 and TRBJ1-5; 7 positions agree with TRBD1. Germline CDR1 and CDR2: ENHRY and SYGVKD. The CDR3 sequence is 16 residues long. J was trimmed by 2 bases and V by 2 bases; bases with no gene match: 6. As DNA, the CDR3 is TGTGCCATCAGTGAGACAGGGGCTAGGGGCAATCAGCCCCAGCATTTT. Translated: CAISETGARGNQPQHF.

At least ten counts were recorded for this clonotype. The V gene is TRBV29-1, the J gene TRBJ1-1; TRBD1 matches 7 bases. CDR1 is SQVTM and CDR2 is ANQGSEA in the germline V gene. The CDR3 runs to 11 residues. The trim removed 6 bases at V and 7 bases at J, leaving 5 bases unmatched. DNA of the CDR3: TGCAGCGTCGGAACAGGGGTTGAAGCTTTCTTT. Translation: CSVGTGVEAFF.

This clonotype was picked up many times. The chain uses TRBV6-5 and TRBJ1-2; weak D call: TRBD1 (5 bases). CDR3 length: 16 residues. Trimming shortened V by 0 bases and J by 6 bases, and 17 bases separated the two germline ends. Germline CDR1 reads MNHEY; CDR2 reads SVGAGI. CDR3 coding DNA: TGTGCCAGCAGTTACTCGAGTAGTCCCGGGGCTCATGGCTACACCTTC. This encodes CASSYSSSPGAHGYTF.

There are many counts of this clonotype. Here the CDR3 DNA reads TGTGCCAGCAGCTCCGACAGGAACACTGAAGCTTTCTTT. It is translated as CASSSDRNTEAFF. The chain recombines TRBV7-8 with TRBJ1-1; a weak D match, TRBD1 (5 bases). The germline gives CDR1 SGHVS, CDR2 FQNEAQ. CDR3 length: 13 amino acids. The V gene lost 4 bases and the J gene lost 1 base, with 7 bases spanning the gap.

To note about this clonotype: A clone one base away is much larger, so this may be a read error. The chain has TRBV5-1 and TRBJ2-3; tentatively, D is TRBD1 (5 bases). The germline V gene encodes CDR1 SGHRS and CDR2 YFSETQ. Trimming took off 3 bases at V and 3 bases at J, with 17 bases between the two ends. The CDR3 length is 16 residues. CDR3 coding DNA: TGCGCCAGCAGCTCGGACACAGAGGTTCCAACAGATACGCAGTATTTT. Amino acid sequence: CASSSDTEVPTDTQYF.

This clonotype was counted many times. V usage is TRBV12-3 or TRBV12-4 and J usage is TRBJ2-7; 9 bases line up with TRBD2. This CDR3 spans 13 amino acids. V shed 7 bases and J 3 bases; nucleotides not matched to a gene: 4. The CDR3 protein is CASKTSGFYEQYF. The CDR3 bases are TGTGCCAGCAAGACTAGCGGATTCTACGAGCAGTACTTC.

This clonotype was seen ten or more times. V is TRBV27 and J is TRBJ2-7, with TRBD2 matching over 7 bases. CDR3 size: 15 residues. Per the germline V gene, CDR1 is MNHEY and CDR2 is SMNVEV (reference sequence). V gave up 4 bases and J gave up 5 bases; unmatched junction bases: 11. CDR3 sequence: CASSWTLGGENEQYF. The CDR3 DNA sequence: TGTGCCAGCAGTTGGACCCTGGGGGGGGAGAACGAGCAGTACTTC.

This clonotype was detected many times. CDR3 sequence: CASSFLKDEQFF. The CDR3 DNA reads TGTGCCAGCAGCTTTCTTAAGGATGAGCAGTTCTTC. V usage is TRBV7-9 and J usage is TRBJ2-1, with D hard to call. The V end lost 3 bases, the J end lost 8 bases, and 8 bases lay between the germline ends. The CDR3 spans 12 residues. Germline CDR1 and CDR2: SEHNR and FQNEAQ (reference sequence).

This clonotype was found many times. This chain connects TRBV5-1 to TRBJ2-7, with 9 nucleotides matching TRBD1. Germline CDR1 is SGHRS and CDR2 is YFSETQ. This CDR3 spans 13 amino acids. The ends lost 0 bases at V and 5 bases at J; junction bases unmatched: 0. CDR3 amino acids: CASSLGQGDEQYF. The CDR3 DNA is TGCGCCAGCAGCTTGGGACAGGGGGACGAGCAGTACTTC.

This clonotype has at least ten counts. The rearrangement uses TRBV20-1 and TRBJ1-1; 10 positions match TRBD1. The V gene's germline CDR1 is DFQATT and CDR2 SNEGSKA (reference sequence). This CDR3 spans 18 amino acids. V lost 1 base and J lost 1; bases outside the gene matches: 12. The chain's CDR3 is CSARVSGQGSHRNTEAFF. CDR3 DNA: TGCAGTGCTAGAGTTTCGGGACAGGGGAGTCATCGGAACACTGAAGCTTTCTTT.